The TCR beta chain under discussion was sequenced for a study of control samples from healthy donors and cancer patients. TCRdb keeps only in-frame clones here, not all; method: immunoSEQ multiplex PCR. The sample consists of 200,000 to 250,000 clones, just under 95% of them appearing once. Sequencing used blood. The origin of this receptor is a man in his fifties in good health.

This CDR3 is CASSRSTKNIQYF. Here the CDR3 DNA reads TGTGCCAGCTCAAGGAGTACCAAAAACATTCAGTACTTC. The chain joins TRBV18 to TRBJ2-4, with D unclear. Germline-derived CDR1 and CDR2 are KGHSH and LQKENI. V dropped 5 bases and J dropped 2 bases, with 7 bases sitting between them. The CDR3 is made up of 13 amino acids.